The present entry profiles one T cell receptor beta chain with its context. Its antigen is not known. This record belongs to a study of response to subunit inactivated influenza vaccine. Broader study findings: After each seasonal influenza vaccination, few new T cells are recruited, the authors suggested.

From the RT-PCR reads, TCRdb called clonotypes with MiXCR, one entry per CDR3 protein. The sample carries over 800,000 distinct CDR3 sequences, 21% recorded once. The germline CDR1 and CDR2 sequences are SGHTA and FQGNSA. V dropped 6 bases and J dropped 0; count of bases not matched to a gene: 8. The CDR3 is 17 residues long. The chain carries TRBV7-2 and TRBJ2-6; 7 nucleotides match TRBD1. The specimen was PBMCs from blood, collected 4 to 6 days after vaccination. This TCR derives from a man between 45 and 60 years old who received an inactivated influenza vaccine. CDR3 amino acids: CASRTGQFSSGANVLTF. The CDR3 nucleotides are TGTGCCAGCAGAACGGGACAGTTTTCCTCTGGGGCCAACGTCCTGACTTTC.